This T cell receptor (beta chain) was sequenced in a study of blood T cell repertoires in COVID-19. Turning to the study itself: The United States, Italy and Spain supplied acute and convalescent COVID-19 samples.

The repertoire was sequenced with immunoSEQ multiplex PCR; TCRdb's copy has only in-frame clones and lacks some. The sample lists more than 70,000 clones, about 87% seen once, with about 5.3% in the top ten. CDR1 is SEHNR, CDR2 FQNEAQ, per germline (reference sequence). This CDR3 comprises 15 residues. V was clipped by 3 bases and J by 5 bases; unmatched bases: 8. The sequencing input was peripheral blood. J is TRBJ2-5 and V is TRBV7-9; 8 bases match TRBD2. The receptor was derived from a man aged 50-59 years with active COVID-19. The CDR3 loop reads CASSFSSGSRETQYF. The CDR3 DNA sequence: TGTGCCAGCAGCTTTTCTAGCGGGTCTCGGGAGACCCAGTACTTC.